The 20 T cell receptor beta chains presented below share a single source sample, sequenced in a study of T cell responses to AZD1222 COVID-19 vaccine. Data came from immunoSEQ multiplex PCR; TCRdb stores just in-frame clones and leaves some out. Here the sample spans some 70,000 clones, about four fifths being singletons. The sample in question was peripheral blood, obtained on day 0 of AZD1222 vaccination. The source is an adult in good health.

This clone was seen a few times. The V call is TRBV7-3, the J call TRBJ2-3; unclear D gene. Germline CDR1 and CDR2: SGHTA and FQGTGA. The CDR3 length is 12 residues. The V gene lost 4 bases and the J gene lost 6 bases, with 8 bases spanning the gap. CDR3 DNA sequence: TGTGCCAGCAGCTCCCCCCGGGATACGCAGTATTTT. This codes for CASSSPRDTQYF.

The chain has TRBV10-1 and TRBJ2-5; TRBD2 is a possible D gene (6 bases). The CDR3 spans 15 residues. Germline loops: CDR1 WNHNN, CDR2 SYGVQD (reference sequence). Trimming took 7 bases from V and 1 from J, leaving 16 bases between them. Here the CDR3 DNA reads TGCGCCAGCAATCAACGGGACTGGGGCCAAGAGACCCAGTACTTC. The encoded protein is CASNQRDWGQETQYF.

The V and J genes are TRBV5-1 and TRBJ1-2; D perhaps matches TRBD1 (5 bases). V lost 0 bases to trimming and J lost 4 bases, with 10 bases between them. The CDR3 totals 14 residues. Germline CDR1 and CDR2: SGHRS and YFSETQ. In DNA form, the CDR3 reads TGCGCCAGCAGCTTGGATGGGACGGTCTATGGCTACACCTTC. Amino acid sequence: CASSLDGTVYGYTF.

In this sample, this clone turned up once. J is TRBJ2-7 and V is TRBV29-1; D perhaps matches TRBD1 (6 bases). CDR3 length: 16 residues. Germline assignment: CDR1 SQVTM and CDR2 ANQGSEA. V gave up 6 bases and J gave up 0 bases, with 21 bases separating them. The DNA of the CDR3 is TGCAGCGTAATGGGTTCACAGGGAGCGAGCTCCTACGAGCAGTACTTC. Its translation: CSVMGSQGASSYEQYF.

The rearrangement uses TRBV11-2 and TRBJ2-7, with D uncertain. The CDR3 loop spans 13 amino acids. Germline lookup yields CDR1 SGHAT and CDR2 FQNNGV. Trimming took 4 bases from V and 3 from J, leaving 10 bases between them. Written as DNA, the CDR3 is TGTGCCAGCAGCTCGAAGTGGTTCTACGAGCAGTACTTC. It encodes CASSSKWFYEQYF.

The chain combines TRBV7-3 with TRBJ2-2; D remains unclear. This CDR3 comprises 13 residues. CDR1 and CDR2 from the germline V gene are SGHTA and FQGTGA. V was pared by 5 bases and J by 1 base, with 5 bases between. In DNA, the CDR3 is TGTGCCAGCAGCCCTGGGAACACCGGGGAGCTGTTTTTT. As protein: CASSPGNTGELFF.

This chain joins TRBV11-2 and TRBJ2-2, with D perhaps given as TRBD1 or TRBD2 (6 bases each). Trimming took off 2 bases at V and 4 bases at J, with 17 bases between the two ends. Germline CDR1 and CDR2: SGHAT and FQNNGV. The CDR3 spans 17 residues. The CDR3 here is CASSLRGRGVLTGELFF. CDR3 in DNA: TGTGCCAGCAGCTTACGGGGGCGGGGAGTTCTCACCGGGGAGCTGTTTTTT.

Here the CDR3 reads CASSLGSGGAQETQYF. CDR3 nucleotide sequence: TGTGCCAGCAGCTTAGGGAGCGGGGGGGCCCAAGAGACCCAGTACTTC. The chain carries TRBV7-9 and TRBJ2-5; TRBD2 matches at 10 bases. This CDR3 is 16 amino acids long. The V segment lost 1 base and the J segment 1 base; nucleotides outside the gene matches: 3. Germline V gene data show CDR1 as SEHNR and CDR2 as FQNEAQ (reference sequence).

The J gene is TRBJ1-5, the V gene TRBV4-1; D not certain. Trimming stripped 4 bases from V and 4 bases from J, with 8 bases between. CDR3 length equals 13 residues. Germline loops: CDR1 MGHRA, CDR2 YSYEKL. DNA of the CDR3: TGCGCCAGCAGCCTCAAGATAAATCAGCCCCAGCATTTT. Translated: CASSLKINQPQHF.

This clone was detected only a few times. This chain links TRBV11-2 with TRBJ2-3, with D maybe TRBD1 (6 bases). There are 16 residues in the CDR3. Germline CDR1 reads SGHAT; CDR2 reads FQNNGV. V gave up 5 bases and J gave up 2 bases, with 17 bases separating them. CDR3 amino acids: CASSTSIGGHTDTQYF. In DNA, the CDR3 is TGTGCCAGCAGCACGTCAATTGGGGGACACACAGATACGCAGTATTTT.

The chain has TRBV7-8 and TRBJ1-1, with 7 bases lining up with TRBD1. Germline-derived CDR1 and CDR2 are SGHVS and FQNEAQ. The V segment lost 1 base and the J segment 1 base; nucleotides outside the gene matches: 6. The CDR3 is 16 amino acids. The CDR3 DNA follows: TGTGCCAGCAGCTTAGGTCCAGGGGGGTCGAACACTGAAGCTTTCTTT. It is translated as CASSLGPGGSNTEAFF.

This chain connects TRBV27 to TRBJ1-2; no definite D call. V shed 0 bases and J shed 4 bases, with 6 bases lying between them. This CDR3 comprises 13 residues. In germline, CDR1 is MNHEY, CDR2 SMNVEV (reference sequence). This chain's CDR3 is CASSLSEFYGYTF. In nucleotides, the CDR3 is TGTGCCAGCAGTTTATCGGAATTCTATGGCTACACCTTC.

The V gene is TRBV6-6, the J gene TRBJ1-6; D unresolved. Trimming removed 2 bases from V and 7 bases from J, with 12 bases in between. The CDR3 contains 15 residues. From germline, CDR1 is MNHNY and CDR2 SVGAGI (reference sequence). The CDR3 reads CASSYADGVNSPLHF. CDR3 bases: TGTGCCAGCAGTTACGCCGACGGGGTGAATTCACCCCTCCACTTT.

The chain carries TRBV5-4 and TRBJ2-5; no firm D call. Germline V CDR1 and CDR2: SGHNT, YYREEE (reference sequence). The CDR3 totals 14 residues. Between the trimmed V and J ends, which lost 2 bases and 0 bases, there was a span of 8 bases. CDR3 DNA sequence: TGTGCCAGCAGCTTAGGAGATAACCAAGAGACCCAGTACTTC. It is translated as CASSLGDNQETQYF. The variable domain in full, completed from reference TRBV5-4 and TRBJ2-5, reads ETGVTQSPTHLIKTRGQQVTLRCSSQSGHNTVSWYQQALGQGPQFIFQYYREEENGRGNFPPRFSGLQFPNYSSELNVNALELDDSALYLCASSLGDNQETQYFGPGTRLLVL.

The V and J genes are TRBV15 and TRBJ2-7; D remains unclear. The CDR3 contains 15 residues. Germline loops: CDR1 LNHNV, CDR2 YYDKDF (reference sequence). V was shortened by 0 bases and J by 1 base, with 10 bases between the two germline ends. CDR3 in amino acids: CATSRELGGSYEQYF. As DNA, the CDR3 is TGTGCCACCAGCAGAGAGCTGGGCGGATCCTACGAGCAGTACTTC.

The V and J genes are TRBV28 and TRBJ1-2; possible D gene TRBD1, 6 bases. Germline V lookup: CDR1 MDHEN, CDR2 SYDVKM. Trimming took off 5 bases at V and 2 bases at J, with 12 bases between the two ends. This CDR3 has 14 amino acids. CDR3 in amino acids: CASSTGGANYGYTF. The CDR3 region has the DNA TGTGCCAGCAGTACGGGGGGCGCAAACTATGGCTACACCTTC.

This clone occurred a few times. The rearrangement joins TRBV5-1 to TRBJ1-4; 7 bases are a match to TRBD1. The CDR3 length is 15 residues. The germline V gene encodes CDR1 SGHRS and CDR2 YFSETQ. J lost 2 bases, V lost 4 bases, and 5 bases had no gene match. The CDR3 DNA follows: TGCGCCAGCAGCGTCGAGGGGGCCACTAATGAAAAACTGTTTTTT. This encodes CASSVEGATNEKLFF.

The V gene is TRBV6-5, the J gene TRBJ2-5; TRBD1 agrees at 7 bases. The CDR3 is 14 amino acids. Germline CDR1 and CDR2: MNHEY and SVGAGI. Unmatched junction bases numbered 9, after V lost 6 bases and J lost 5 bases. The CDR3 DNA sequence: TGTGCCAGCAGGAGACAGGGAATTTGGGAGACCCAGTACTTC. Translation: CASRRQGIWETQYF.

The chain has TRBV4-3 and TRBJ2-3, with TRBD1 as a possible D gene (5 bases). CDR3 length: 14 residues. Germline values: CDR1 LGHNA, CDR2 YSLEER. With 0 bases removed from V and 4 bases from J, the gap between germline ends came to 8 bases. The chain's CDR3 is CASSQDSRADTQYF. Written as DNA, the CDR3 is TGCGCCAGCAGCCAAGATAGCAGGGCAGATACGCAGTATTTT.

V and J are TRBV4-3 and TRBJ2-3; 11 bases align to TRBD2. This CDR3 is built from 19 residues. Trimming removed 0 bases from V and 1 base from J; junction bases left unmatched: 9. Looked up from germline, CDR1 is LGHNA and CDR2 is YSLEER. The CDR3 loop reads CASSQDASVSGGGTDTQYF. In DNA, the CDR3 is TGCGCCAGCAGCCAAGATGCGAGCGTTAGCGGGGGGGGCACAGATACGCAGTATTTT.